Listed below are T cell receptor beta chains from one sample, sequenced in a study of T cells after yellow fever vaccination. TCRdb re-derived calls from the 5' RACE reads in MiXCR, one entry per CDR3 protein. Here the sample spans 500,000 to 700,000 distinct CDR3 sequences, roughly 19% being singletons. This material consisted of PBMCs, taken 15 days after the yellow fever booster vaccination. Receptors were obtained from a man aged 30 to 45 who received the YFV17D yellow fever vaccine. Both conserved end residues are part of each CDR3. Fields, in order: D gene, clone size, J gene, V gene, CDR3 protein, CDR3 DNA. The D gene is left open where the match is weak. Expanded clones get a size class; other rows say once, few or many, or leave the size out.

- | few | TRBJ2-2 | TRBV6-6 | CASRDGSGELFF | TGTGCCAGCAGAGACGGGTCCGGGGAGCTGTTTTTT
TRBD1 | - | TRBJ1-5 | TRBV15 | CATSRQGVYQPQHF | TGTGCCACCAGTAGACAGGGGGTTTATCAGCCCCAGCATTTT
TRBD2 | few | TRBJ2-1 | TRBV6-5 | CASSYLLAGGYNEQFF | TGTGCCAGCAGTTACCTTCTAGCGGGAGGTTACAATGAGCAGTTCTTC
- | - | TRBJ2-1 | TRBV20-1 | CSARYGAYNEQFF | TGCAGTGCTAGGTACGGAGCCTACAATGAGCAGTTCTTC
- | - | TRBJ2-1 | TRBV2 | CASRGVAYNEQFF | TGTGCCTCGAGGGGGGTCGCTTACAATGAGCAGTTCTTC
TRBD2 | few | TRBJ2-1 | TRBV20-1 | CSARTPRSGIDNEQFF | TGCAGTGCCCGAACCCCGAGGAGCGGGATTGACAATGAGCAGTTCTTC
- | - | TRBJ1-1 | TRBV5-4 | CASRPQAPEAFF | TGTGCCAGCAGACCGCAGGCCCCTGAAGCTTTCTTT
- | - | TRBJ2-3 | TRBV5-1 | CASSTARADTQYF | TGCGCCAGCAGCACCGCCCGGGCAGATACGCAGTATTTT
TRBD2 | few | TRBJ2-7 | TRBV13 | CASSLGLAGLYEQYF | TGTGCCAGCAGTTTAGGACTAGCGGGGCTCTACGAGCAGTACTTC
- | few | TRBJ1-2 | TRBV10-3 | CAISESGLRGDYGYTF | TGTGCCATCAGTGAGTCGGGACTCAGAGGGGACTATGGCTACACCTTC
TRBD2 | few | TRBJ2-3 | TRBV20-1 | CSGGGGTDTQYF | TGCAGCGGGGGGGGGGGCACAGATACGCAGTATTTT
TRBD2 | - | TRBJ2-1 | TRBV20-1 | CSAILPGLAANSYNEQFF | TGCAGTGCTATTCTCCCGGGACTAGCGGCAAACTCCTACAATGAGCAGTTCTTC
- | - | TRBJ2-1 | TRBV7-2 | CASSPQGGMGQFF | TGTGCCAGCAGCCCCCAGGGGGGAATGGGGCAGTTCTTC
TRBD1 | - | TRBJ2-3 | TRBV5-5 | CASRRQGIDTQYF | TGTGCCAGCAGGCGACAGGGGATAGATACGCAGTATTTT
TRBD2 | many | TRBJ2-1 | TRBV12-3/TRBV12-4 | CASSFAGLAGVLSTYNEQFF | TGTGCCAGCAGTTTTGCAGGACTAGCGGGAGTCCTTTCTACCTACAATGAGCAGTTCTTC
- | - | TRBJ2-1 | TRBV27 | CASSYRPGPDYNEQFF | TGTGCCAGCAGTTACAGACCGGGACCGGATTACAATGAGCAGTTCTTC
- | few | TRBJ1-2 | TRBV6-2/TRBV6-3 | CASSYSPGRAVVGYTF | TGTGCCAGCAGTTACTCCCCCGGGAGGGCAGTTGTTGGCTACACCTTC
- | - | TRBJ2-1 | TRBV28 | CASSPEEVWRIYNEQFF | TGTGCCAGCAGTCCCGAAGAAGTTTGGCGGATCTACAATGAGCAGTTCTTC
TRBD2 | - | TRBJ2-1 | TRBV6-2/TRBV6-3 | CASMSSGRAPEFF | TGTGCCAGCATGTCTAGCGGGAGGGCTCCCGAGTTCTTC
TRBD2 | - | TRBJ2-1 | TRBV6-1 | CASEGLAKYNEQFF | TGTGCCAGCGAGGGACTAGCGAAATACAATGAGCAGTTCTTC
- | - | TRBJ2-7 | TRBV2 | CASTGGTVTYEQYF | TGTGCCAGCACCGGAGGGACAGTTACCTACGAGCAGTACTTC
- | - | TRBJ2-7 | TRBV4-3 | CASSQGERAGSVQYF | TGCGCCAGCAGCCAAGGGGAAAGGGCCGGTTCCGTGCAGTACTTC
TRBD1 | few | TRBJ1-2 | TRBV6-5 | CASSYAGTGSYGYTF | TGTGCCAGCAGTTACGCCGGGACAGGGAGCTATGGCTACACCTTC
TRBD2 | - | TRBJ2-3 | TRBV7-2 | CASSSTLAGGRTDTQYF | TGTGCCAGCAGCTCAACCCTAGCGGGAGGCAGGACAGATACGCAGTATTTT
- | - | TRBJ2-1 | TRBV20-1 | CSVLRQGAAIYNEQFF | TGCAGTGTCCTTAGACAAGGGGCGGCCATCTACAATGAGCAGTTCTTC
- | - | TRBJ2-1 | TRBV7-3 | CASSFPADSDNEQFF | TGTGCCAGCAGCTTCCCCGCGGACTCCGACAATGAGCAGTTCTTC
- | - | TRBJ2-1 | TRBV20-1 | CSARADLSGDNEQFF | TGCAGTGCTAGAGCGGACCTTAGCGGCGACAATGAGCAGTTCTTC
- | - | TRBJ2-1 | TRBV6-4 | CASSNGLYNEQFF | TGTGCCAGCAGCAATGGACTCTATAATGAGCAGTTCTTC
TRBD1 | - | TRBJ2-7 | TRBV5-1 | CASSLQGEVSYEQYF | TGCGCCAGCAGCTTACAGGGGGAGGTATCGTACGAGCAGTACTTC
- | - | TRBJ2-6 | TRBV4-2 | CASSQSQESGANVLTF | TGTGCCAGCAGCCAATCCCAGGAGTCTGGGGCCAACGTCCTGACTTTC
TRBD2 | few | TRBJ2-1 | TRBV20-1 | CSARHPSGSYYEQFF | TGCAGTGCTCGGCACCCTAGCGGGAGTTACTATGAGCAGTTCTTC
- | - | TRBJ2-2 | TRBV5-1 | CATSTATNTGELFF | TGCGCCACTTCGACAGCGACGAACACCGGGGAGCTGTTTTTT
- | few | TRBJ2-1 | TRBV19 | CASSIGADPYNEQFF | TGTGCCAGTAGTATCGGCGCGGATCCCTACAATGAGCAGTTCTTC
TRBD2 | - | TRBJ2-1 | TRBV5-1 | CASSLGSSGSYNEQFF | TGCGCCAGCAGCTTGGGGTCTAGCGGGAGTTACAATGAGCAGTTCTTC
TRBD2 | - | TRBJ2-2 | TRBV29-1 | CSVSGTGTGELFF | TGCAGCGTTAGCGGGACGGGCACCGGGGAGCTGTTTTTT
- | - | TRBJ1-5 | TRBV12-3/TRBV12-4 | CASSRGRQPQHF | TGTGCCAGCAGTCGAGGGCGCCAGCCCCAGCATTTT
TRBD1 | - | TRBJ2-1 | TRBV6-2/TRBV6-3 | CASSYPIGTGTDNEQFF | TGTGCCAGCAGTTACCCCATCGGGACAGGGACAGACAATGAGCAGTTCTTC
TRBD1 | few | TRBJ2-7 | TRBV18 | CASSRGTGGEQYF | TGTGCCAGCTCACGCGGGACAGGGGGCGAGCAGTACTTC
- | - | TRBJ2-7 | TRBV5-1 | CASSLFRNNDEQYF | TGCGCCAGCAGCTTGTTCCGGAACAACGACGAGCAGTACTTC
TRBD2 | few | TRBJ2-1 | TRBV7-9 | CASSSHLRSTSGTVFF | TGTGCCAGCAGCTCGCACCTCCGTTCGACTAGCGGGACTGTGTTCTTC
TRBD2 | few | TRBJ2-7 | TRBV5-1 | CASSQSGSPYEQYF | TGCGCCAGCAGCCAGAGCGGGAGCCCCTACGAGCAGTACTTC
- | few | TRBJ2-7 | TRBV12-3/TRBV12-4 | CASSLSVGTQEQYF | TGTGCCAGCAGTTTAAGTGTGGGCACGCAGGAGCAGTACTTC
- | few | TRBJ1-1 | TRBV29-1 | CSVNLNTEAFF | TGCAGCGTTAACTTGAACACTGAAGCTTTCTTT
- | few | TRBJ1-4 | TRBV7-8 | CASSGPPGVREKLFF | TGTGCCAGCAGCGGCCCCCCAGGGGTGAGGGAAAAACTGTTTTTT
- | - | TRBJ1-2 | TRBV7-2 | CASRSTGWYGYTF | TGTGCCAGCAGGTCTACAGGGTGGTATGGCTACACCTTC
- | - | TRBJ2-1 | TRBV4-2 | CASSQDLTRGNEQFF | TGTGCCAGCAGCCAAGATTTGACTAGGGGCAATGAGCAGTTCTTC
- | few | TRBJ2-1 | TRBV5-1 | CASSQATTGNYNEQFF | TGCGCCAGCAGCCAGGCGACCACCGGGAACTACAATGAGCAGTTCTTC